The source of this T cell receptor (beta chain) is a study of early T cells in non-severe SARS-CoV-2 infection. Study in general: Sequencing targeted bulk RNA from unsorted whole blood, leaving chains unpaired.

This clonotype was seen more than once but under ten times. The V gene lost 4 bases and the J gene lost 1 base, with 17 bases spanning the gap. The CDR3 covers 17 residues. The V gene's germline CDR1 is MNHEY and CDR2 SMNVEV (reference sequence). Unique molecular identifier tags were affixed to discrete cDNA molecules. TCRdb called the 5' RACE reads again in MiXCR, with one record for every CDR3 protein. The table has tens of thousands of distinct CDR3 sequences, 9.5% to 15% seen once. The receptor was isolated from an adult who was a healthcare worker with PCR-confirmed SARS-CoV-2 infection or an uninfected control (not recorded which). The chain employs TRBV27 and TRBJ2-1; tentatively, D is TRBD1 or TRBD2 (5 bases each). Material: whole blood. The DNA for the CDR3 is TGTGCCAGCAGTTCCCTTCCCGGGGCTAAATCCTACAATGAGCAGTTCTTC. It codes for CASSSLPGAKSYNEQFF.